This passage covers 18 T cell receptor beta chains from one sample sequenced in a study of cytomegalovirus exposure and HLA in healthy donors. Only in-frame clones appear in the TCRdb table, and some are missing; sequencing was by immunoSEQ multiplex PCR. This table holds 250,000 or so clones, over 75% found once. Sequencing input: PBMCs. These receptors came from a man between 18 and 35 years old in good health and CMV-seropositive.

The J gene is TRBJ2-7, the V gene TRBV5-1; D possibly corresponds to TRBD1 (5 bases). Germline-derived CDR1 and CDR2 are SGHRS and YFSETQ. The ends were cut back, 4 bases at V and 3 bases at J, with 14 bases in the middle. CDR3 length: 14 residues. The CDR3 loop reads CASSAGYEDYEQYF. For the CDR3, the DNA is TGCGCCAGCAGCGCAGGGTACGAAGACTACGAGCAGTACTTC.

This clone was detected only once. The chain is built from TRBV7-7 and TRBJ2-7; 7 bases map to TRBD1. This CDR3 is built from 14 residues. The V gene's germline CDR1 is SSHAT and CDR2 FNYEAQ (reference sequence). The trim removed 5 bases at V and 1 base at J, leaving 5 bases unmatched. The chain's CDR3 is CASSPDRVSYEQYF. CDR3 nucleotides: TGTGCCAGCAGCCCAGACAGGGTTTCCTACGAGCAGTACTTC.

This chain uses TRBV6-4 with TRBJ1-2, with 7 bases that match TRBD1. The CDR3 spans 12 residues. Germline CDR1 MRHNA, CDR2 SNTAGT. The V gene end was trimmed by 5 bases and the J gene end by 7 bases; junction bases not matched to a gene: 4. The CDR3 spells CASSRQGSGYTF. The CDR3 nucleotides are TGTGCCAGCAGTCGACAGGGTAGTGGCTACACCTTC.

The chain couples TRBV11-1 to TRBJ2-1; unclear D gene. The CDR3 is 13 amino acids. V lost 6 bases and J 5 bases, leaving 11 bases between the germline ends. CDR1 SGHAT and CDR2 FQDESV come from the germline V gene (reference sequence). CDR3 in amino acids: CASSSTANNEQFF. CDR3 bases: TGTGCCAGCAGTTCGACGGCTAACAATGAGCAGTTCTTC.

This chain connects TRBV11-3 to TRBJ2-1, with 8 positions matching TRBD1. Germline V gives CDR1 SGHNT, CDR2 YENEEA. Trimming cost V 4 bases and J 0 bases; bases outside gene matches: 2. There are 15 residues in the CDR3. CDR3 residues: CASSSGGPSYNEQFF. CDR3 DNA: TGTGCCAGCAGCTCAGGGGGCCCCTCCTACAATGAGCAGTTCTTC. Looking up the rest from reference TRBV11-3 and TRBJ2-1 gives the full variable domain: EAGVVQSPRYKIIEKKQPVAFWCNPISGHNTLYWYLQNLGQGPELLIRYENEEAVDDSQLPKDRFSAERLKGVDSTLKIQPAELGDSAVYLCASSSGGPSYNEQFFGPGTRLTVL.

This clone was seen a single time. The chain is built from TRBV6-5 and TRBJ2-1, with 10 bases that match TRBD2. V lost 6 bases and J lost 4; bases outside the gene matches: 6. The CDR3 contains 15 residues. The germline gives CDR1 MNHEY, CDR2 SVGAGI. DNA for the CDR3: TGTGCCAGCAGCCAAACTAGCGGGAAGTACAATGAGCAGTTCTTC. Protein product: CASSQTSGKYNEQFF.

Only a few counts were recorded for this clone. The chain uses TRBV7-8 and TRBJ2-7; tentative D call: TRBD2 (6 bases). Germline V gene sequence: CDR1 SGHVS, CDR2 FQNEAQ. With 8 bases removed from V and 5 bases from J, the gap between germline ends came to 19 bases. CDR3 length: 14 amino acids. The CDR3 protein is CASLAASMGHEQYF. The CDR3 DNA follows: TGTGCCAGCTTAGCGGCTAGTATGGGTCACGAGCAGTACTTC.

The chain is built from TRBV2 and TRBJ2-2; possibly TRBD1 or TRBD2 for D (5 bases each). The CDR3 extends over 15 amino acids. Trimming shortened V by 1 base and J by 5 bases, and 11 bases separated the two germline ends. Germline V CDR1 and CDR2: SNHLY, FYNNEI. CDR3 sequence (DNA): TGTGCCAGCAGTGAAGGGTTGGGGGTTACCGGGGAGCTGTTTTTT. Its translation: CASSEGLGVTGELFF.

This chain joins TRBV23-1 and TRBJ2-1; D is ambiguous. TRBV23-1 falls under the ORF class, with uncertain function. V was clipped by 0 bases and J by 7 bases, with 7 bases between them. The CDR3 is 13 residues long. Here the CDR3 DNA reads TGCGCCAGCAGTCAATCTCCGCAGAATGAGCAGTTCTTC. Translated, it gives CASSQSPQNEQFF.

The V and J genes are TRBV7-9 and TRBJ2-5; the D is unclear. V was pared by 7 bases and J by 1 base, with 10 bases between. The CDR3 totals 13 residues. The germline gives CDR1 SEHNR, CDR2 FQNEAQ (reference sequence). This CDR3 is CASTSWGQETQYF. Written as DNA, the CDR3 is TGTGCCAGCACCTCGTGGGGCCAAGAGACCCAGTACTTC.

The chain recombines TRBV5-1 with TRBJ2-1; D is undetermined. Trimming took off 0 bases at V and 1 base at J, with 5 bases between the two ends. CDR3 length: 14 residues. Per the germline V gene, CDR1 is SGHRS and CDR2 is YFSETQ. This CDR3 reads CASSLEFSYNEQFF. The CDR3 region has the DNA TGCGCCAGCAGCTTGGAGTTTTCCTACAATGAGCAGTTCTTC.

The chain uses TRBV2 and TRBJ2-7; 16 bases agree with TRBD2. The CDR3 loop spans 16 amino acids. Germline V lookup: CDR1 SNHLY, CDR2 FYNNEI. J gave up 3 bases and V 4 bases, and 3 bases lay outside the gene matches. The CDR3: CASSAGLAGGYYEQYF. Here the CDR3 DNA reads TGTGCCAGCAGTGCGGGACTAGCGGGAGGGTACTACGAGCAGTACTTC.

V and J are TRBV23-1 and TRBJ2-7, with a tentative D call TRBD1 (6 bases). TRBV23-1 is an ORF, and what it does is uncertain. The V and J ends lost 0 bases and 5 bases respectively, with 14 bases between them. This CDR3 is 15 amino acids long. The CDR3, as DNA: TGCGCCAGCAGTCAATCGGGGAAAGGGGGACACGAGCAGTACTTC. Its protein product is CASSQSGKGGHEQYF.

For the CDR3, the DNA is TGTGCCAGCTCACCAGTTCAGGGCGGGACCGGGGAGCTGTTTTTT. It is translated as CASSPVQGGTGELFF. The chain carries TRBV18 and TRBJ2-2; D possibly uses TRBD1 or TRBD2 (5 bases each). Looked up from germline, CDR1 is KGHSH and CDR2 is LQKENI. This CDR3 comprises 15 residues. V gave up 2 bases and J gave up 5 bases, with 12 bases separating them.

The chain carries TRBV12-5 and TRBJ2-7; tentatively, D is TRBD1 or TRBD2 (6 bases each). CDR1 and CDR2 (germline): LGHNT, FRNRAP. Trimming left V 1 base short and J 2 bases short, with 18 bases between. The length of the CDR3 is 17 residues. In DNA form, the CDR3 reads TGTGCTAGTGGTTTGGCCGTTAGGGGGGTGATGCCCTACGAGCAGTACTTC. Translated: CASGLAVRGVMPYEQYF.

This clone was recorded once. The rearrangement links TRBV28 to TRBJ1-1; maybe TRBD1 (5 bases). Trimming took 4 bases from V and 10 from J, leaving 16 bases between them. The CDR3 loop spans 13 amino acids. The germline CDR1 and CDR2 sequences are MDHEN and SYDVKM. CDR3 region: CASSSIRTSAAFF. CDR3 sequence (DNA): TGTGCCAGCAGTTCCATTCGGACAAGTGCAGCTTTCTTT.

The genes are TRBV7-8 and TRBJ1-1, with 8 bases aligning to TRBD1. Losses at the gene ends were 4 bases for V and 8 bases for J; bases not matched to a gene: 6. The CDR3 has 13 amino acids. Germline V gene sequence: CDR1 SGHVS, CDR2 FQNEAQ. CDR3 sequence reads: CASSSQRTGEAFF. The CDR3 DNA is TGTGCCAGCAGCTCACAGAGGACAGGGGAAGCTTTCTTT.

This rearrangement joins TRBV13 to TRBJ2-7; TRBD1 or TRBD2 may be the D gene (7 bases each). This CDR3 has 15 amino acids. The V gene lost 1 base and the J gene lost 2 bases, with 12 bases spanning the gap. Germline V gene sequence: CDR1 PRHDT, CDR2 FYEKMQ (reference sequence). The CDR3 nucleotides read TGTGCCAGCAGCTTAGACAGGGGAGGGACCTACGAGCAGTACTTC. As protein: CASSLDRGGTYEQYF.